This T cell receptor beta chain is drawn from a study of T cell repertoires in cytomegalovirus infection. Study-wide results and limits: The cumulative frequency of public TCR beta families distinguished individuals who carried CMV together with the relevant HLA.

Each CDR3 protein is one row after TCRdb ran MiXCR on the reads. This sample has around 430,000 distinct CDR3 sequences, with 42% found just once. In its sample, this clonotype was seen a few times. What it recognizes is unknown. V dropped 7 bases and J dropped 4 bases, with 11 bases sitting between them. CDR3 length: 13 amino acids. This specimen was cultured PBMCs, taken from culture after CMV antigen stimulation. The sequence derives from a human donor in good health (CMV status not recorded). Some clones in this sample may be carry-over from other donors' samples. This sequence joins TRBV12-3 or TRBV12-4 and TRBJ1-3; D is undetermined. DNA for the CDR3: TGTGCCAGCACCCCACGACGGGGAAACACCATATATTTT. Protein: CASTPRRGNTIYF.